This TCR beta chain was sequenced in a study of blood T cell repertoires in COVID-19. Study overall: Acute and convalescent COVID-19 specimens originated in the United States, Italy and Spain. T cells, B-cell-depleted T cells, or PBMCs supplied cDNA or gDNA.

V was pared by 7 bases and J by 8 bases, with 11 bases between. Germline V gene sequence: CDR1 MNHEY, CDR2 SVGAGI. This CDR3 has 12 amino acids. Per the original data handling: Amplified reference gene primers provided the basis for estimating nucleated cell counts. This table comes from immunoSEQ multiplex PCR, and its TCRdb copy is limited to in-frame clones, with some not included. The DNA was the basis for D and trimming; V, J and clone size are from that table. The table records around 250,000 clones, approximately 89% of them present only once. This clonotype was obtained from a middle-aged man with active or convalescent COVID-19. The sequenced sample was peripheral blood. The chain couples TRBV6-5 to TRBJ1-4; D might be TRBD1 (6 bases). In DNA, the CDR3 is TGTGCCAGCAACAGGGATAGGGAAAAACTGTTTTTT. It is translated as CASNRDREKLFF.